The 31 T cell receptor beta chains reported below all come from one sample, sequenced in a study of CD8 T cells in Susac syndrome. Reverse transcription used roughly 0.45 to 1 ug RNA and random hexamers. One entry per CDR3 protein, called by TCRdb with MiXCR from the immunoSEQ multiplex PCR reads. The repertoire holds 95,000 to 150,000 distinct CDR3 sequences, with roughly 94% as singletons. Sequencing input: CD8+ T cells from PBMCs. The receptors derive from a human donor with Susac syndrome.

This sequence joins TRBV4-2 and TRBJ2-7, with D unresolved. The germline V gene has CDR1 LGHNA and CDR2 YNFKEQ. There are 14 residues in the CDR3. Trimming cost V 0 bases and J 0 bases, with 6 bases left between them. CDR3 protein: CASSQDEVSYEQYF. CDR3 coding DNA: TGTGCCAGCAGCCAAGACGAGGTCTCCTACGAGCAGTACTTC.

The V call is TRBV7-9, the J call TRBJ2-7, with 7 bases aligning to TRBD1. The ends lost 4 bases at V and 2 bases at J; junction bases unmatched: 8. Per germline, CDR1 SEHNR and CDR2 FQNEAQ (reference sequence). The CDR3 is made up of 15 amino acids. The CDR3 protein is CASSSPRDSPYEQYF. Written as DNA, the CDR3 is TGTGCCAGCAGCTCGCCTAGGGACAGCCCCTACGAGCAGTACTTC.

The gene calls are TRBV20-1 and TRBJ2-4; TRBD2 is a possible D gene (6 bases). From germline, CDR1 is DFQATT and CDR2 SNEGSKA (reference sequence). Trimming removed 0 bases at V and 15 bases at J, with 15 bases between. There are 12 residues in the CDR3. This CDR3 is CSARDRMGGLYF. The CDR3 DNA sequence: TGCAGTGCTAGAGATAGAATGGGGGGTTTGTACTTC.

The sample holds a few counts of this clonotype. This rearrangement joins TRBV9 to TRBJ1-1; D remains ambiguous. Germline CDR1 reads SGDLS; CDR2 reads YYNGEE. The CDR3 is 12 residues long. The germline V and J ends were trimmed by 3 bases and 1 base, with 4 bases remaining between them. CDR3 nucleotides: TGTGCCAGCAGCGGGGGGAACACTGAAGCTTTCTTT. It encodes CASSGGNTEAFF.

The rearrangement uses TRBV20-1 and TRBJ1-5, with a possible D match to TRBD1 (5 bases). Germline assignment: CDR1 DFQATT and CDR2 SNEGSKA (reference sequence). This CDR3 is built from 15 residues. The V end lost 3 bases, the J end lost 4 bases, and 16 bases lay between the germline ends. The CDR3 DNA sequence: TGCAGTGCTAGCCTCCGGGACGGACCGAATCAGCCCCAGCATTTT. It is translated as CSASLRDGPNQPQHF.

This chain uses TRBV5-1 with TRBJ2-1; tentative D call: TRBD2 (5 bases). From germline, CDR1 is SGHRS and CDR2 YFSETQ. The CDR3 has 15 residues. Trimming removed 4 bases from V and 2 bases from J, with 13 bases in between. CDR3 in amino acids: CASSLTRGPYNEQFF. The CDR3 bases are TGCGCCAGCAGCCTAACTAGAGGGCCCTACAATGAGCAGTTCTTC.

This clonotype occurred once. The chain joins TRBV7-2 to TRBJ1-1; D is perhaps TRBD1 (6 bases). The germline gives CDR1 SGHTA, CDR2 FQGNSA. The CDR3 spans 16 residues. Trimming removed 5 bases at V and 1 base at J, with 17 bases between. The DNA of the CDR3 is TGTGCCAGCAGCCTACCCCTACAGGGCTCGAACACTGAAGCTTTCTTT. Its protein product is CASSLPLQGSNTEAFF.

The chain combines TRBV10-3 with TRBJ1-1; D is unresolved. The V gene's germline CDR1 is ENHRY and CDR2 SYGVKD. This CDR3 is 13 amino acids long. Trimming took 0 bases from V and 1 from J, leaving 3 bases between them. CDR3 nucleotides: TGTGCCATCAGTGAGTCCCCGAACACTGAAGCTTTCTTT. This codes for CAISESPNTEAFF.

This clonotype was found once. This chain uses TRBV27 with TRBJ1-6, with D possibly being TRBD1 (6 bases). V lost 6 bases to trimming and J lost 7 bases, with 13 bases between them. Germline CDR1 MNHEY, CDR2 SMNVEV (reference sequence). CDR3 length: 14 residues. The CDR3 spells CASSLTGANSPLHF. CDR3 nucleotide sequence: TGTGCCAGCAGCCTGACAGGAGCCAATTCACCCCTCCACTTT.

The V gene is TRBV7-8, the J gene TRBJ2-7; 7 bases align to TRBD2. The CDR3 is made up of 16 amino acids. The trim removed 4 bases at V and 1 base at J, leaving 10 bases unmatched. CDR1 SGHVS and CDR2 FQNEAQ come from the germline V gene. The CDR3 is CASSYGGSEPSYEQYF. In nucleotides, the CDR3 is TGTGCCAGCAGCTACGGCGGGAGTGAGCCGTCCTACGAGCAGTACTTC.

The rearrangement joins TRBV9 to TRBJ1-1, with a weak D call TRBD1 (5 bases). Trimming took 4 bases from V and 2 from J, leaving 15 bases between them. This CDR3 region has 15 residues. Looked up from germline, CDR1 is SGDLS and CDR2 is YYNGEE. This CDR3 reads CASSRRGVRNTEAFF. The CDR3 region has the DNA TGTGCCAGCAGCCGCCGAGGGGTTCGAAACACTGAAGCTTTCTTT.

This clonotype was seen only a few times. The rearrangement uses TRBV6-5 and TRBJ2-1, with unresolved D. Trimming shortened V by 3 bases and J by 3 bases, and 6 bases separated the two germline ends. Germline V gives CDR1 MNHEY, CDR2 SVGAGI. The CDR3 runs 13 residues. CDR3 coding DNA: TGTGCCAGCAGTTATAGTATCTACAATGAGCAGTTCTTC. Its translation: CASSYSIYNEQFF.

This sequence joins TRBV7-9 and TRBJ1-1; D not certain. In germline, CDR1 is SEHNR, CDR2 FQNEAQ (reference sequence). With 1 base removed from V and 7 bases from J, the gap between germline ends came to 13 bases. This CDR3 contains 14 residues. The CDR3, as DNA: TGTGCCAGCAGCTTAGTAGTAACAGCAGTTGAAGCTTTCTTT. Amino acids: CASSLVVTAVEAFF.

This clonotype was found a few times. The rearrangement joins TRBV6-6 to TRBJ2-2; D ambiguous. The germline V gene has CDR1 MNHNY and CDR2 SVGAGI (reference sequence). Trimming left V 5 bases short and J 4 bases short, with 2 bases between. CDR3 length: 11 amino acids. CDR3 bases: TGTGCCAGCAGTCCCACCGGGGAGCTGTTTTTT. Translating gives CASSPTGELFF.

V is TRBV4-3 and J is TRBJ1-6, with TRBD1 matching 9 bases. From germline, CDR1 is LGHNA and CDR2 YSLEER. CDR3 length: 15 amino acids. The V segment lost 2 bases and the J segment 7 bases; nucleotides outside the gene matches: 3. In nucleotides, the CDR3 is TGCGCCAGCAGCCAATCGGGACAGGGAAATTCACCCCTCCACTTT. Protein: CASSQSGQGNSPLHF.

The chain joins TRBV7-9 to TRBJ2-7; D remains unclear. The V end was cut by 5 bases, the J end by 2 bases, with 7 bases between. The CDR3 spans 12 residues. The germline gives CDR1 SEHNR, CDR2 FQNEAQ (reference sequence). The CDR3 spells CASSAATYEQYF. The DNA for the CDR3 is TGTGCCAGCAGCGCAGCTACCTACGAGCAGTACTTC.

The J gene is TRBJ1-6, the V gene TRBV6-1; D ambiguous. The CDR3 loop spans 16 amino acids. Germline V gene sequence: CDR1 MNHNS, CDR2 SASEGT. V lost 2 bases, J lost 4 bases, and 12 bases lay in between. CDR3 nucleotide sequence: TGTGCCAGCAGTGAACAGGCCGGAAGGTATAATTCACCCCTCCACTTT. It specifies CASSEQAGRYNSPLHF.

The chain uses TRBV5-6 and TRBJ2-5; the match to TRBD1 covers 8 bases. The trim removed 3 bases at V and 4 bases at J, leaving 5 bases unmatched. This CDR3 spans 14 amino acids. Per the germline V gene, CDR1 is SGHDT and CDR2 is YYEEEE. The CDR3 reads CASSSTGGRETQYF. As DNA, the CDR3 is TGTGCCAGCAGCTCAACAGGGGGGAGAGAGACCCAGTACTTC.

The genes are TRBV20-1 and TRBJ2-7; D unclear. Per germline, CDR1 DFQATT and CDR2 SNEGSKA (reference sequence). There are 13 residues in the CDR3. Trimming pared 4 bases from V and 2 bases from J, leaving 12 bases between. CDR3 loop: CSANRQDAYEQYF. The CDR3 DNA reads TGCAGTGCTAACCGGCAGGACGCCTACGAGCAGTACTTC.

The V call is TRBV4-3, the J call TRBJ2-3; 10 positions agree with TRBD2. V shed 1 base, J shed 6 bases, and the junction held 10 bases outside the gene matches. Per the germline V gene, CDR1 is LGHNA and CDR2 is YSLEER. The CDR3 has 17 amino acids. The CDR3 nucleotides read TGCGCCAGCAGCCAAGGTTATAGCGGGGGGCCGGGGGATACGCAGTATTTT. This sequence encodes CASSQGYSGGPGDTQYF.

V and J are TRBV7-2 and TRBJ2-3; no reliable D call. The CDR3 has 16 amino acids. CDR1 and CDR2 from the germline V gene are SGHTA and FQGNSA. V was pared by 5 bases and J by 2 bases, with 17 bases between. CDR3 sequence (DNA): TGTGCCAGCAGCGTAACGTTGGGCGGAGACACAGATACGCAGTATTTT. Amino acids: CASSVTLGGDTDTQYF.

V usage is TRBV6-5 and J usage is TRBJ1-6; no clear D. V shed 10 bases and J shed 0 bases, with 7 bases lying between them. This CDR3 is built from 13 residues. Germline CDR1 reads MNHEY; CDR2 reads SVGAGI. The CDR3 protein is CATASSYNSPLHF. In DNA, the CDR3 is TGTGCCACGGCGTCCTCCTATAATTCACCCCTCCACTTT.

This clonotype has only a few counts. The V and J genes are TRBV11-2 and TRBJ2-7; the match to TRBD1 covers 7 bases. V lost 4 bases and J lost 2; bases outside the gene matches: 8. CDR3 length: 15 amino acids. From germline, CDR1 is SGHAT and CDR2 FQNNGV. The DNA of the CDR3 is TGTGCCAGCAGCTCGTACGACAGGGTCCCCTACGAGCAGTACTTC. It encodes CASSSYDRVPYEQYF. Filled out from reference TRBV11-2 and TRBJ2-7, the complete variable domain reads EAGVAQSPRYKIIEKRQSVAFWCNPISGHATLYWYQQILGQGPKLLIQFQNNGVVDDSQLPKDRFSAERLKGVDSTLKIQPAKLEDSAVYLCASSSYDRVPYEQYFGPGTRLTVT.

The rearrangement uses TRBV14 and TRBJ1-1; no firm D call. The V gene's germline CDR1 is SGHDN and CDR2 FVKESK. The V and J ends lost 1 base and 7 bases respectively, with 16 bases between them. There are 15 residues in the CDR3. The CDR3 loop reads CASSQGSRPTNEAFF. The CDR3 DNA reads TGTGCCAGCAGCCAAGGCTCCAGGCCCACCAATGAAGCTTTCTTT.

The rearrangement links TRBV7-9 to TRBJ2-2, with TRBD2 matching over 10 bases. Germline CDR1 is SEHNR and CDR2 is FQNEAQ (reference sequence). V trimming: 5 bases; J trimming: 7 bases; junction bases outside the gene matches: 10. The CDR3 has 16 residues. CDR3: CASSRGLAEKGGELFF. The DNA of the CDR3 is TGTGCCAGCAGCCGTGGACTAGCGGAGAAAGGCGGGGAGCTGTTTTTT.

The rearrangement joins TRBV7-2 to TRBJ2-3; D is undetermined. Germline CDR1 is SGHTA and CDR2 is FQGNSA. V lost 7 bases and J lost 2, with 13 bases in between. The CDR3 is made up of 14 amino acids. The DNA for the CDR3 is TGTGCCAGCACCCGCAACCCGACCACAGATACGCAGTATTTT. As protein: CASTRNPTTDTQYF.

The chain is built from TRBV9 and TRBJ2-1; 11 bases fit TRBD2. The germline V gene has CDR1 SGDLS and CDR2 YYNGEE. The CDR3 has 16 amino acids. V lost 2 bases and J lost 4; bases outside the gene matches: 5. CDR3 DNA: TGTGCCAGCAGCGTGGCACTAGCGGGGGCTTACAATGAGCAGTTCTTC. It specifies CASSVALAGAYNEQFF. Drawing the rest from reference TRBV9 and TRBJ2-1, the complete variable domain is DSGVTQTPKHLITATGQRVTLRCSPRSGDLSVYWYQQSLDQGLQFLIQYYNGEERAKGNILERFSAQQFPDLHSELNLSSLELGDSALYFCASSVALAGAYNEQFFGPGTRLTVL.

This clonotype was detected only once. The chain has TRBV20-1 and TRBJ2-7; 9 nucleotides align to TRBD1. Germline lookup yields CDR1 DFQATT and CDR2 SNEGSKA (reference sequence). J lost 1 base, V lost 4 bases, and 8 bases had no gene match. The CDR3 has 15 residues. CDR3 protein: CSATGQGTISYEQYF. The CDR3, as DNA: TGCAGTGCTACTGGACAGGGGACAATTTCCTACGAGCAGTACTTC.

The V and J genes are TRBV2 and TRBJ2-5; 13 nucleotides match TRBD2. V lost 8 bases and J lost 3; bases outside the gene matches: 3. CDR3 length: 14 residues. Germline CDR1 is SNHLY and CDR2 is FYNNEI. CDR3 amino acids: CASETSGGKETQYF. CDR3 nucleotides: TGTGCCAGCGAGACTAGCGGGGGGAAAGAGACCCAGTACTTC. Full variable domain (outside the CDR3, taken from reference TRBV2 and TRBJ2-5): EPEVTQTPSHQVTQMGQEVILRCVPISNHLYFYWYRQILGQKVEFLVSFYNNEISEKSEIFDDQFSVERPDGSNFTLKIRSTKLEDSAMYFCASETSGGKETQYFGPGTRLLVL.

This rearrangement joins TRBV27 to TRBJ2-7, with 7 bases identical to TRBD2. Germline V gives CDR1 MNHEY, CDR2 SMNVEV (reference sequence). V dropped 7 bases and J dropped 0; count of bases not matched to a gene: 3. This CDR3 region has 13 residues. In DNA, the CDR3 is TGTGCCAGCAAGGGAGGGCGCTCCTACGAGCAGTACTTC. Translated, it gives CASKGGRSYEQYF.

The V and J genes are TRBV6-2 or TRBV6-3 and TRBJ2-3; D gene uncertain. Germline V gene sequence: CDR1 MNHEY, CDR2 SVGEGT. CDR3 size: 14 residues. Trimming left V 7 bases short and J 2 bases short, with 13 bases between. The CDR3, as DNA: TGTGCCAGCATTAACGACTCTTACACAGATACGCAGTATTTT. It translates to CASINDSYTDTQYF.